The 23 T cell receptor beta chains below all came from one sample that was sequenced in a study of blood T cell repertoires in COVID-19. Clones were sequenced by immunoSEQ multiplex PCR, and TCRdb holds only the in-frame ones, with some missing. The repertoire consists of 170,000 or so clones, with 85% to 90% occurring once and the leading ten covering less than 3.5%. The material sequenced was peripheral blood. The receptors derive from a middle-aged man with active or convalescent COVID-19.

The gene calls are TRBV29-1 and TRBJ2-5; 12 bases line up with TRBD2. Germline CDR1 and CDR2: SQVTM and ANQGSEA. V dropped 0 bases and J dropped 5; count of bases not matched to a gene: 4. The CDR3 spans 15 residues. The CDR3 is CSVEDLAGGLETQYF. CDR3 in DNA: TGCAGCGTTGAAGACCTAGCGGGGGGGCTGGAGACCCAGTACTTC.

J is TRBJ2-5 and V is TRBV6-5; D is uncertain. Germline loops: CDR1 MNHEY, CDR2 SVGAGI. Trimming pared 2 bases from V and 2 bases from J, leaving 12 bases between. CDR3 length equals 15 residues. As DNA, the CDR3 is TGTGCCAGCAGTTACGGTTTTGCAGGACAAGAGACCCAGTACTTC. Protein sequence: CASSYGFAGQETQYF.

The chain is built from TRBV19 and TRBJ1-6; TRBD1 agrees at 7 bases. This CDR3 contains 12 residues. The V segment lost 8 bases and the J segment 6 bases; nucleotides outside the gene matches: 1. Germline assignment: CDR1 LNHDA and CDR2 SQIVND (reference sequence). The CDR3 bases are TGTGCCAGTGGGGACAGTAATTCACCCCTCCACTTT. Protein product: CASGDSNSPLHF.

This clone was counted between two and nine times. The chain links TRBV5-1 to TRBJ2-5; 8 bases fit TRBD2. The CDR3 length is 14 residues. Germline V gives CDR1 SGHRS, CDR2 YFSETQ. J was trimmed by 5 bases and V by 3 bases; bases with no gene match: 6. CDR3 loop: CASSSTGGLETQYF. The CDR3 DNA sequence: TGCGCCAGCAGCTCTACGGGGGGGCTGGAGACCCAGTACTTC. Combining the CDR3 with reference TRBV5-1 and TRBJ2-5 gives the whole variable domain KAGVTQTPRYLIKTRGQQVTLSCSPISGHRSVSWYQQTPGQGLQFLFEYFSETQRNKGNFPGRFSGRQFSNSRSEMNVSTLELGDSALYLCASSSTGGLETQYFGPGTRLLVL.

This clone was counted between two and nine times. The genes are TRBV14 and TRBJ1-4; D call uncertain. CDR1 and CDR2 (germline): SGHDN, FVKESK. The V end was cut by 1 base, the J end by 1 base, with 7 bases between. This CDR3 comprises 15 residues. The CDR3 nucleotides read TGTGCCAGCAGCCAAGGTTCGGGAACTAATGAAAAACTGTTTTTT. Encoded protein: CASSQGSGTNEKLFF.

Notes on this clone: Other DNA sequences in the sample encode the same CDR3. The chain is built from TRBV7-8 and TRBJ1-2, with 9 bases lining up with TRBD1. Per germline, CDR1 SGHVS and CDR2 FQNEAQ. Losses at the gene ends were 3 bases for V and 1 base for J; bases not matched to a gene: 3. The CDR3 runs to 15 residues. This CDR3 reads CASSLGQGINYGYTF. In nucleotides, the CDR3 is TGTGCCAGCAGCTTGGGACAGGGAATTAACTATGGCTACACCTTC.

The V call is TRBV3-1 (or the pseudogene TRBV3-2), the J call TRBJ1-3, with unresolved D. V was shortened by 0 bases and J by 2 bases, with 11 bases between the two germline ends. CDR1 is LGHDT, CDR2 YNNKEL, per germline (reference sequence). The CDR3 totals 16 residues. The CDR3 here is CASSQDVRLTGNTIYF. CDR3 nucleotides: TGTGCCAGCAGCCAAGACGTCAGATTAACTGGAAACACCATATATTTT.

The V and J genes are TRBV2 and TRBJ2-2; 8 positions agree with TRBD1. Per the germline V gene, CDR1 is SNHLY and CDR2 is FYNNEI. V was pared by 8 bases and J by 6 bases, with 14 bases of the junction left unmatched. The CDR3 totals 16 residues. Here the CDR3 DNA reads TGTGCCAGCGGCGGACAGGGAGTCTCGTTCCCCGGGGAGCTGTTTTTT. The encoded protein is CASGGQGVSFPGELFF.

The chain links TRBV4-2 to TRBJ2-3, with 8 bases that match TRBD2. This CDR3 spans 13 amino acids. Germline V gene data show CDR1 as LGHNA and CDR2 as YNFKEQ. After removal of 8 bases from V and 4 bases from J, the junction contained 5 bases not matched to a gene. The DNA for the CDR3 is TGTGCCAGCGCGCGGGGGGCGGCAGATACGCAGTATTTT. This translates into CASARGAADTQYF.

V gene TRBV12-5 combines with J gene TRBJ2-3; 11 bases fit TRBD1. CDR3 length equals 18 residues. Per the germline V gene, CDR1 is LGHNT and CDR2 is FRNRAP. With 3 bases clipped from V and 0 bases from J, the junction kept 8 bases outside the gene matches. The CDR3 loop reads CASGFPLGQGASTDTQYF. DNA for the CDR3: TGTGCTAGTGGTTTCCCCCTCGGACAGGGGGCAAGCACAGATACGCAGTATTTT.

This clone was recorded at least ten times. This chain links TRBV27 with TRBJ1-5; D not resolved. The CDR3 has 17 residues. The germline V gene has CDR1 MNHEY and CDR2 SMNVEV (reference sequence). V was clipped by 3 bases and J by 4 bases, with 19 bases between them. CDR3 residues: CASSLGAALGRNQPQHF. CDR3 DNA sequence: TGTGCCAGCAGTTTGGGAGCGGCCCTGGGAAGGAATCAGCCCCAGCATTTT.

The chain has TRBV15 and TRBJ1-5; D remains ambiguous. Trimming cost V 6 bases and J 1 base, with 10 bases left between them. From germline, CDR1 is LNHNV and CDR2 YYDKDF (reference sequence). This CDR3 is 14 amino acids long. The CDR3 nucleotides read TGTGCCACCAGTAAGCGGACGAGCAATCAGCCCCAGCATTTT. It yields the protein CATSKRTSNQPQHF.

This rearrangement joins TRBV5-1 to TRBJ2-3; no clear D. V was shortened by 0 bases and J by 5 bases, with 10 bases between the two germline ends. CDR1 is SGHRS, CDR2 YFSETQ, per germline. The CDR3 is 14 residues long. The CDR3 DNA reads as TGCGCCAGCAGCTTGGTTCAGGATGGAGATACGCAGTATTTT. Protein: CASSLVQDGDTQYF.

The count of this clone is one. This chain joins TRBV10-3 and TRBJ1-5; 7 nucleotides match TRBD1. CDR3 length: 15 residues. Germline-derived CDR1 and CDR2 are ENHRY and SYGVKD. J lost 5 bases, V lost 3 bases, and 7 bases had no gene match. CDR3 DNA sequence: TGTGCCATCAGTGACTCCGGGACAGCTGATCAGCCCCAGCATTTT. Translating it yields CAISDSGTADQPQHF.

CDR3: CASRGDRISNSPLHF. The CDR3 bases are TGTGCCAGCAGGGGGGACAGAATCTCTAATTCACCCCTCCACTTT. The V and J genes are TRBV6-5 and TRBJ1-6; 7 nucleotides match TRBD1. CDR1 is MNHEY and CDR2 is SVGAGI in the germline V gene. V lost 6 bases to trimming and J lost 6 bases; unmatched junction nucleotides: 8. The CDR3 is 15 residues long.

The rearrangement joins TRBV7-3 to TRBJ2-2, with 8 nucleotides matching TRBD2. V shed 3 bases and J 1 base; nucleotides not matched to a gene: 4. The germline V gene has CDR1 SGHTA and CDR2 FQGTGA. The CDR3 loop spans 16 amino acids. The CDR3 is CASSFGSGGNTGELFF. CDR3 sequence (DNA): TGTGCCAGCAGCTTTGGGAGCGGGGGGAACACCGGGGAGCTGTTTTTT.

The V call is TRBV21-1, the J call TRBJ1-5. TRBV21-1 is annotated as a pseudogene. This CDR3 has 15 residues. CDR3 sequence (DNA): TGTGCCAGCAGCAAAGCGAGGAATCGCAATCAGCCCCAGCATTTT. Its translation: CASSKARNRNQPQHF.

As DNA, the CDR3 is TGTGCCAGCAGCCCTTGGGGCACTAACTATGGCTACACCTTC. It is translated as CASSPWGTNYGYTF. The rearrangement uses TRBV14 and TRBJ1-2; D is perhaps TRBD1 (5 bases). With 4 bases removed from V and 0 bases from J, the gap between germline ends came to 9 bases. Per the germline V gene, CDR1 is SGHDN and CDR2 is FVKESK. This CDR3 region has 14 residues.

In its sample, this clone was seen once. V usage is TRBV3-1 (or the pseudogene TRBV3-2) and J usage is TRBJ2-3; 7 bases are shared with TRBD2. The junction had 15 bases not matched to a gene; V was cut back by 10 bases and J by 2 bases. Per the germline V gene, CDR1 is LGHDT and CDR2 is YNNKEL (reference sequence). CDR3 length: 16 residues. CDR3 in amino acids: CATKDPFGGTTDTQYF. The CDR3 DNA sequence: TGTGCCACCAAGGACCCGTTCGGGGGGACCACAGATACGCAGTATTTT.

The chain has TRBV5-1 and TRBJ1-2; D is unresolved. CDR1 is SGHRS, CDR2 YFSETQ, per germline. The CDR3 extends over 12 amino acids. V gave up 4 bases and J gave up 7 bases, with 11 bases separating them. The CDR3 here is CASSLTHIGYTF. The CDR3 coding sequence is TGCGCCAGCAGCCTTACACATATTGGCTACACCTTC.

V is TRBV29-1 and J is TRBJ2-2; possible D gene TRBD1, 6 bases. Trimming took 5 bases from V and 1 from J, leaving 11 bases between them. CDR1 is SQVTM, CDR2 ANQGSEA, per germline. This CDR3 spans 14 amino acids. CDR3 coding DNA: TGCAGCGTTTATCCAGGGGAGAACACCGGGGAGCTGTTTTTT. Its translation: CSVYPGENTGELFF.

The chain recombines TRBV30 with TRBJ2-7; 10 nucleotides line up with TRBD2. Unmatched junction bases numbered 5, after V lost 4 bases and J lost 5 bases. Germline V CDR1 and CDR2: GTSNPN, SVGIG (reference sequence). The CDR3 contains 13 residues. The CDR3 nucleotides are TGTGCCTGGAATCGGCTAGCGGGGGACGAGCAGTACTTC. This encodes CAWNRLAGDEQYF.

This chain links TRBV10-3 with TRBJ1-1, with 7 bases fitting TRBD1. Germline trimming cut 10 bases from V and 5 bases from J; bases unmatched to any gene: 4. The CDR3 covers 11 residues. CDR1 is ENHRY, CDR2 SYGVKD, per germline. The CDR3 loop is CASAGQTEAFF. CDR3 bases: TGTGCCAGCGCGGGACAGACTGAAGCTTTCTTT.